The 21 T cell receptor beta chains reported below all come from one sample, sequenced in a study of shared clonotypes between healthy human individuals. Profiled with immunoSEQ multiplex PCR; TCRdb holds only in-frame clones, not every one. The table has 2 million to 2.5 million clones, 85% to 95% seen once. As defined, naive CD8 cells were CD45RO-negative and positively selected for CCR7, with terminally differentiated effector memory CD45RA+ cells excluded. Input material: naive CD8+ T cells from PBMCs. These receptors all come from a man between 18 and 35 years old in good health. Some clones in this sample may be carry-over from other donors' samples.

This clone has more than one count but fewer than ten. The DNA for the CDR3 is TGTGCCAGCAGTACTAGACGAGGCAATCAGCCCCAGCATTTT. Translation: CASSTRRGNQPQHF. V usage is TRBV6-1 and J usage is TRBJ1-5; no firm D call. CDR3 length: 14 amino acids. Trimming took off 5 bases at V and 2 bases at J, with 10 bases between the two ends. The germline V gene encodes CDR1 MNHNS and CDR2 SASEGT.

V and J are TRBV28 and TRBJ1-2; 7 bases agree with TRBD1. The CDR3 spans 13 residues. The V and J ends lost 5 bases and 8 bases, in that order; junction bases with no gene match: 8. CDR1 MDHEN and CDR2 SYDVKM come from the germline V gene. The CDR3 loop is CASSRDRAGGYTF. The DNA for the CDR3 is TGTGCCAGCAGTCGAGACAGGGCAGGCGGCTACACCTTC.

The rearrangement joins TRBV14 to TRBJ2-1, with D possibly matching TRBD1 (5 bases). The CDR3 contains 16 residues. V lost 2 bases and J lost 3, with 14 bases in between. Germline V gives CDR1 SGHDN, CDR2 FVKESK. CDR3 coding DNA: TGTGCCAGCAGCCAATACAGGCGGACCCGCTACAATGAGCAGTTCTTC. Its protein product is CASSQYRRTRYNEQFF.

V is TRBV7-9 and J is TRBJ2-1; 10 positions agree with TRBD2. The germline gives CDR1 SEHNR, CDR2 FQNEAQ (reference sequence). The CDR3 sequence is 15 residues long. V was clipped by 5 bases and J by 3 bases; unmatched bases: 4. As DNA, the CDR3 is TGTGCCAGCAGCCTTCTAGCGGGAGACTACAATGAGCAGTTCTTC. Its protein is CASSLLAGDYNEQFF.

The chain recombines TRBV5-5 with TRBJ2-7; D possibly uses TRBD1 or TRBD2 (5 bases each). The germline V and J ends were trimmed by 4 bases and 0 bases, with 17 bases remaining between them. There are 16 residues in the CDR3. The germline V gene has CDR1 SGHKS and CDR2 YYEKEE (reference sequence). For the CDR3, the DNA is TGTGCCAGCAGCCCCATCGGGACGGCAAGCTCCTACGAGCAGTACTTC. Its translation is CASSPIGTASSYEQYF.

The chain combines TRBV4-1 with TRBJ2-1; D unclear. This CDR3 has 17 residues. Germline values: CDR1 MGHRA, CDR2 YSYEKL. V was clipped by 4 bases and J by 4 bases, with 20 bases between them. The CDR3 DNA sequence: TGCGCCAGCAGCCTATCAGGAGAGCGATACGGTTACAATGAGCAGTTCTTC. This sequence encodes CASSLSGERYGYNEQFF.

The chain has TRBV5-8 and TRBJ2-3, with D perhaps matching TRBD2 (5 bases). The CDR3 is made up of 15 amino acids. Trimming removed 2 bases at V and 1 base at J, with 11 bases between. The germline V gene encodes CDR1 SGHTS and CDR2 YDEGEE. The CDR3, as DNA: TGTGCCAGCAGCTTTGTCGCGGGCCGCACAGATACGCAGTATTTT. Translation gives CASSFVAGRTDTQYF.

The J gene is TRBJ2-3, the V gene TRBV6-4; 8 nucleotides line up with TRBD2. Germline values: CDR1 MRHNA, CDR2 SNTAGT. CDR3 size: 16 residues. V lost 5 bases, J lost 2 bases, and 9 bases stayed unmatched. CDR3 nucleotides: TGTGCCAGCAGTCTTAAGCTCGGGGGGGACACAGATACGCAGTATTTT. It yields the protein CASSLKLGGDTDTQYF.

The chain recombines TRBV28 with TRBJ2-1, with D possibly matching TRBD2 (6 bases). V lost 5 bases and J 9 bases, leaving 29 bases between the germline ends. The germline V gene encodes CDR1 MDHEN and CDR2 SYDVKM. The CDR3 is 18 amino acids. CDR3 residues: CASSKPGPSAAGKGEQFF. The CDR3, as DNA: TGTGCCAGCAGTAAACCGGGCCCTTCGGCTGCGGGAAAGGGTGAGCAGTTCTTC.

This clone has just one count. The CDR3 sequence: CASSRGRYNEQFF. CDR3 coding DNA: TGTGCCAGCAGCCGGGGGAGATACAATGAGCAGTTCTTC. The rearrangement uses TRBV11-1 and TRBJ2-1; weak D call: TRBD2 (6 bases). The CDR3 extends over 13 amino acids. Looked up from germline, CDR1 is SGHAT and CDR2 is FQDESV (reference sequence). The V end lost 5 bases, the J end lost 4 bases, and 9 bases lay between the germline ends.

The rearrangement uses TRBV15 and TRBJ2-5; D might be TRBD1 (6 bases). V gave up 3 bases and J gave up 0 bases, with 14 bases separating them. The germline gives CDR1 LNHNV, CDR2 YYDKDF (reference sequence). The CDR3 is 16 residues long. The CDR3 spells CATSSTSGTHQETQYF. In DNA form, the CDR3 reads TGTGCCACCAGCAGTACCTCCGGGACACACCAAGAGACCCAGTACTTC.

The chain uses TRBV5-5 and TRBJ1-2; 7 bases are a match to TRBD1. This CDR3 contains 15 residues. Germline V lookup: CDR1 SGHKS, CDR2 YYEKEE (reference sequence). With 5 bases clipped from V and 2 bases from J, the junction kept 9 bases outside the gene matches. This chain's CDR3 is CASRPSQGGNYGYTF. CDR3 nucleotide sequence: TGTGCCAGCAGACCATCTCAGGGGGGCAACTATGGCTACACCTTC.

V usage is TRBV29-1 and J usage is TRBJ2-3; 7 bases line up with TRBD2. Trimming took 8 bases from V and 4 from J; bases not matched to a gene: 12. CDR1 and CDR2 (germline): SQVTM, ANQGSEA. This CDR3 is built from 14 residues. CDR3 nucleotides: TGCAGCTCAAGCGGGTTGCGGGAGTCAGATACGCAGTATTTT. This translates into CSSSGLRESDTQYF.

The rearrangement uses TRBV6-6 and TRBJ2-6; D may match TRBD1 or TRBD2 (5 bases each). Germline V gene data show CDR1 as MNHNY and CDR2 as SVGAGI (reference sequence). This CDR3 has 14 amino acids. Between the trimmed V and J ends, which lost 8 bases and 1 base, there was a span of 9 bases. CDR3 in DNA: TGTGCCAGCGATGAGGGGTCTGGGGCCAACGTCCTGACTTTC. Translation: CASDEGSGANVLTF.

This chain uses TRBV27 with TRBJ2-5, with a tentative D call TRBD1 (6 bases). Between the trimmed V and J ends, which lost 5 bases and 1 base, there was a span of 14 bases. Germline V CDR1 and CDR2: MNHEY, SMNVEV (reference sequence). CDR3 length equals 15 residues. The CDR3 here is CASSPRGRGQETQYF. DNA of the CDR3: TGTGCCAGCAGTCCCCGGGGCAGGGGCCAAGAGACCCAGTACTTC.

The chain recombines TRBV9 with TRBJ2-5; perhaps TRBD1 as D (5 bases). Trimming shortened V by 4 bases and J by 4 bases, and 17 bases separated the two germline ends. This CDR3 region has 15 residues. CDR1 SGDLS and CDR2 YYNGEE come from the germline V gene. The CDR3 DNA sequence: TGTGCCAGCAGCCCCCACAGGAACCTAGGAGAGACCCAGTACTTC. Its protein is CASSPHRNLGETQYF.

The chain uses TRBV28 and TRBJ2-7; 12 bases agree with TRBD2. Germline V gene lookup returns CDR1 MDHEN and CDR2 SYDVKM. V was pared by 6 bases and J by 3 bases, with 15 bases of the junction left unmatched. This CDR3 region has 18 residues. CDR3 sequence (DNA): TGTGCCAGCAGCGACGACTTGCCCCCTAGCGGGAGGGTCTACGAGCAGTACTTC. This translates into CASSDDLPPSGRVYEQYF.

The rearrangement joins TRBV4-1 to TRBJ2-4, with D tentatively TRBD1 (6 bases). The germline V gene encodes CDR1 MGHRA and CDR2 YSYEKL. V was cut by 3 bases and J by 3 bases, with 12 bases left in between. This CDR3 has 15 amino acids. As DNA, the CDR3 is TGCGCCAGCAGCCATACCGGACAGAACAAAAACATTCAGTACTTC. It encodes CASSHTGQNKNIQYF.

The rearrangement uses TRBV4-2 and TRBJ1-5; TRBD1 might be the D (5 bases). This CDR3 contains 13 residues. Germline CDR1 LGHNA, CDR2 YNFKEQ. V gave up 0 bases and J gave up 9 bases, with 9 bases separating them. The CDR3 nucleotides read TGTGCCAGCAGCCAAGAAAAGGGGAGGCCCCAGCATTTT. This translates into CASSQEKGRPQHF.

This clone was seen just once. This CDR3 is CASSQLDSYGYTF. The CDR3 bases are TGTGCCAGCAGCCAGTTAGACAGCTATGGCTACACCTTC. The chain recombines TRBV7-9 with TRBJ1-2, with D possibly matching TRBD1 (5 bases). CDR3 size: 13 residues. In germline, CDR1 is SEHNR, CDR2 FQNEAQ (reference sequence). The V gene lost 5 bases and the J gene lost 4 bases, with 11 bases spanning the gap.

The rearrangement uses TRBV6-1 and TRBJ2-1; D tentatively reads TRBD1 or TRBD2 (6 bases each). Germline CDR1 MNHNS, CDR2 SASEGT. The CDR3 contains 15 residues. Trimming left V 7 bases short and J 0 bases short, with 13 bases between. CDR3 loop: CASTERGPSYNEQFF. For the CDR3, the DNA is TGTGCCAGCACCGAACGGGGGCCCTCCTACAATGAGCAGTTCTTC.